The rows below give T cell receptor beta chains drawn from one sample of a study of T cells after yellow fever vaccination. TCRdb re-analysed the 5' RACE reads in MiXCR, keeping a single row per CDR3 protein. The table includes some 110,000 distinct CDR3 sequences, about 7.8% detected once. The sample here was CD4+ T cells sorted from PBMCs, taken roughly seven weeks after the first yellow fever vaccination. These receptors all stem from a man aged 18 to 35 who received the YFV17D yellow fever vaccine. CDR3s include the opening cysteine and the closing phenylalanine or tryptophan. A D gene is named only where the DNA matches it firmly. Where a row states a size, it is once, few, many or the class of an expanded clone; other rows omit it.

>many|TRBJ1-2|.|TRBV5-1
CASSLEQNYGYTF
TGCGCCAGCAGCTTGGAACAGAACTATGGCTACACCTTC
>.|TRBJ1-4|.|TRBV20-1
CSARNAREGEKLFF
TGCAGTGCCCGAAACGCCAGGGAGGGCGAAAAACTGTTTTTT
>many|TRBJ2-2|TRBD1|TRBV2
CASRGTGFGELFF
TGTGCCAGCAGGGGGACAGGGTTCGGGGAGCTGTTTTTT
>many|TRBJ2-5|.|TRBV11-2
CASSPVGGRETQYF
TGTGCCAGCAGCCCCGTCGGGGGGCGAGAGACCCAGTACTTC
>many|TRBJ2-7|TRBD1|TRBV7-2
CASSSLPPGTATYEQYF
TGTGCCAGCAGCTCGCTCCCTCCCGGGACAGCAACCTACGAGCAGTACTTC
>few|TRBJ1-2|.|TRBV20-1
CSASSQGGLGGYTF
TGCAGTGCTAGTAGCCAGGGTGGCCTCGGGGGCTACACCTTC
>many|TRBJ2-2|TRBD1|TRBV11-2
CASSPGQGNIGELFF
TGTGCCAGCAGCCCAGGACAGGGGAATATCGGGGAGCTGTTTTTT
>many|TRBJ1-1|.|TRBV7-2
CASSSDGAFF
TGTGCCAGCAGCTCCGACGGAGCTTTCTTT
>many|TRBJ2-5|.|TRBV25-1
CASSVAARETQYF
TGTGCCAGCAGTGTGGCCGCTAGGGAGACCCAGTACTTC
>many|TRBJ1-1|.|TRBV12-3/TRBV12-4
CASRLPPGPEAFF
TGTGCCAGCAGACTGCCCCCCGGGCCTGAAGCTTTCTTT
>many|TRBJ1-5|.|TRBV7-2
CASSVRGDQPQHF
TGTGCCAGCAGCGTAAGAGGGGATCAGCCCCAGCATTTT
>many|TRBJ2-6|.|TRBV28
CASSFPAGTGANVLTF
TGTGCCAGCAGTTTCCCAGCAGGGACTGGGGCCAACGTCCTGACTTTC
>many|TRBJ1-6|.|TRBV6-5
CASSYPGSPLHF
TGTGCCAGCAGTTACCCCGGATCACCCCTCCACTTT
>many|TRBJ2-3|TRBD2|TRBV4-2
CASRRGLVTDTQYF
TGTGCCAGCAGGCGGGGACTAGTGACAGATACGCAGTATTTT
>.|TRBJ1-2|TRBD1|TRBV7-2
CASTRKTGTGVYGYTF
TGTGCCAGCACCCGTAAGACCGGGACAGGGGTCTATGGCTACACCTTC
>.|TRBJ2-2|.|TRBV10-3
CAISEAKHGAGELFF
TGTGCCATCAGTGAGGCGAAACATGGGGCCGGGGAGCTGTTTTTT
>many|TRBJ2-2|.|TRBV24-1
CATSDLNGELFF
TGTGCCACCAGTGATTTGAACGGGGAGCTGTTTTTT
>many|TRBJ2-2|.|TRBV12-3/TRBV12-4
CASLRSTYTGELFF
TGTGCCAGCCTTCGGTCCACATACACCGGGGAGCTGTTTTTT
>.|TRBJ2-7|.|TRBV5-4
CASSLASGQYEQYF
TGTGCCAGCAGCTTGGCGTCGGGTCAATACGAGCAGTACTTC
>many|TRBJ1-2|.|TRBV12-3/TRBV12-4
CASSLGGRVYGYTF
TGTGCCAGCAGTTTAGGGGGGCGAGTCTATGGCTACACCTTC
>few|TRBJ2-4|TRBD2|TRBV28
CASTLGGIAKNIQYF
TGTGCCAGCACCTTGGGGGGGATAGCCAAAAACATTCAGTACTTC
>many|TRBJ2-3|.|TRBV5-1
CASSLDGGADTQYF
TGCGCCAGCAGCTTGGATGGGGGAGCGGATACGCAGTATTTT
>many|TRBJ2-7|TRBD1|TRBV5-1
CASSLVTGGNNEQYF
TGCGCCAGCAGCTTGGTGACAGGGGGCAACAACGAGCAGTACTTC
>many|TRBJ2-5|TRBD1|TRBV18
CASSPDRAETQYF
TGTGCCAGCTCACCGGACAGGGCAGAGACCCAGTACTTC
>many|TRBJ2-5|TRBD2|TRBV3-1
CASSLGASGAQETQYF
TGTGCCAGCAGCCTAGGGGCTAGCGGGGCTCAAGAGACCCAGTACTTC